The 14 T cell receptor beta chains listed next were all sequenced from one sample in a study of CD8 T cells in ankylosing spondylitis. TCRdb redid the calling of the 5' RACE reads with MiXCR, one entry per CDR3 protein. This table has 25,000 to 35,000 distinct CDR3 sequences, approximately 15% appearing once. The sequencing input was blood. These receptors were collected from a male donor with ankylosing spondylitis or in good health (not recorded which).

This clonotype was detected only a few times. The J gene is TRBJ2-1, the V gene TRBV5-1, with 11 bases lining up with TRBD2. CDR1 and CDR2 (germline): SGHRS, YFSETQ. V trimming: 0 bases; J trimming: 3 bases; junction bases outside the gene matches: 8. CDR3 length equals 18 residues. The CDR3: CASSLGGTSGIFYNEQFF. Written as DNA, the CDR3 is TGCGCCAGCAGCTTGGGAGGGACTAGCGGAATTTTCTACAATGAGCAGTTCTTC. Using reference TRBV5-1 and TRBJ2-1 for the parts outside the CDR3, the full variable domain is KAGVTQTPRYLIKTRGQQVTLSCSPISGHRSVSWYQQTPGQGLQFLFEYFSETQRNKGNFPGRFSGRQFSNSRSEMNVSTLELGDSALYLCASSLGGTSGIFYNEQFFGPGTRLTVL.

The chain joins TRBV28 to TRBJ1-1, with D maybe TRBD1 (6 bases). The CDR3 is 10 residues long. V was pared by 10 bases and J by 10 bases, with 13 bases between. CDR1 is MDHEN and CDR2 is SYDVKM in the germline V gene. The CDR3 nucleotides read TGTGCCACTACAGGGATTCGAGCTTTCTTT. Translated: CATTGIRAFF.

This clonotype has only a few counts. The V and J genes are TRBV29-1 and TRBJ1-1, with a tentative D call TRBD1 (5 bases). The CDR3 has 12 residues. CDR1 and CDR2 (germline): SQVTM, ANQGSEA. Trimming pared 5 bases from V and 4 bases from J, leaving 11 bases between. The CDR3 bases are TGCAGCGTTTACAGGACTAGCACTGAAGCTTTCTTT. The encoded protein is CSVYRTSTEAFF.

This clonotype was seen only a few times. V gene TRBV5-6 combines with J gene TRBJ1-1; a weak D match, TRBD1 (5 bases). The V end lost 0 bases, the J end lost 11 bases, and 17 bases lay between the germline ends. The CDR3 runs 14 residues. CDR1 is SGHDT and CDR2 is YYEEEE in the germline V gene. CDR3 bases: TGTGCCAGCAGCTTGGCCCTCAAGGGGCCCTCGGCTTTCTTT. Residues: CASSLALKGPSAFF.

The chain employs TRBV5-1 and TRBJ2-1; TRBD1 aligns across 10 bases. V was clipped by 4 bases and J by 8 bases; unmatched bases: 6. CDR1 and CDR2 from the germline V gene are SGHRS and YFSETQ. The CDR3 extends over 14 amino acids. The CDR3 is CASSGGTGADEQFF. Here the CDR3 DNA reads TGCGCCAGCAGCGGGGGGACAGGGGCCGATGAGCAGTTCTTC.

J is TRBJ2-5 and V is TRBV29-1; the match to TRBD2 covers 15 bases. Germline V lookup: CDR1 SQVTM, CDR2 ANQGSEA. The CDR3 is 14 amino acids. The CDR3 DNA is TGCGGTGGGACTAGCGGGAGGCTGAAAGAGACCCAGTACTTC. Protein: CGGTSGRLKETQYF. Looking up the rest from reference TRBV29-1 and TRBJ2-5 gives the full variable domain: SAVISQKPSRDICQRGTSLTIQCQVDSQVTMMFWYRQQPGQSLTLIATANQGSEATYESGFVIDKFPISRPNLTFSTLTVSNMSPEDSSIYLCGGTSGRLKETQYFGPGTRLLVL.

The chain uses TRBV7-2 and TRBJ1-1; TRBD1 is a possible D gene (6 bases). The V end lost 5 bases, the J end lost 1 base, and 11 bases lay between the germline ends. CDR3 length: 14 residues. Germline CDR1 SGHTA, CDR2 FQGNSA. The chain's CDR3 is CASSTRTENTEAFF. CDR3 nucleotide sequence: TGTGCCAGCAGCACCCGGACAGAGAACACTGAAGCTTTCTTT. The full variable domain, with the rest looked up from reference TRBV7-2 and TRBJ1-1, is GAGVSQSPSNKVTEKGKDVELRCDPISGHTALYWYRQSLGQGLEFLIYFQGNSAPDKSGLPSDRFSAERTGGSVSTLTIQRTQQEDSAVYLCASSTRTENTEAFFGQGTRLTVV.

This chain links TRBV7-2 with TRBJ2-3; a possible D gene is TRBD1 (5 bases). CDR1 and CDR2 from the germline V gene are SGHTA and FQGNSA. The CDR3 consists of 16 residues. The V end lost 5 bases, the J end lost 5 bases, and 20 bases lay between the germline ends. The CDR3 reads CASSIDSGSIRDTQYF. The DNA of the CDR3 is TGTGCCAGCAGCATCGACAGTGGCTCTATTCGAGATACGCAGTATTTT. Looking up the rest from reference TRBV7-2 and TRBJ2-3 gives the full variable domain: GAGVSQSPSNKVTEKGKDVELRCDPISGHTALYWYRQSLGQGLEFLIYFQGNSAPDKSGLPSDRFSAERTGGSVSTLTIQRTQQEDSAVYLCASSIDSGSIRDTQYFGPGTRLTVL.

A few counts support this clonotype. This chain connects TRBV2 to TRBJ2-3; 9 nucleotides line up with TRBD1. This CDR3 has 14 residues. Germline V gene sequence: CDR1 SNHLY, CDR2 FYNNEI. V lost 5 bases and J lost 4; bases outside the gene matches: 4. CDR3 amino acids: CASSNRQGADTQYF. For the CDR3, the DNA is TGTGCCAGCAGTAATAGACAGGGGGCAGATACGCAGTATTTT.

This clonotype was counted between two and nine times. The DNA for the CDR3 is TGCAGCGCCGGTGGATCCGGGACTTCGTACATTCAGTACTTC. It translates to CSAGGSGTSYIQYF. V gene TRBV29-1 combines with J gene TRBJ2-4, with D possibly being TRBD2 (6 bases). V was shortened by 7 bases and J by 8 bases, with 21 bases between the two germline ends. This CDR3 comprises 14 residues. The V gene's germline CDR1 is SQVTM and CDR2 ANQGSEA.

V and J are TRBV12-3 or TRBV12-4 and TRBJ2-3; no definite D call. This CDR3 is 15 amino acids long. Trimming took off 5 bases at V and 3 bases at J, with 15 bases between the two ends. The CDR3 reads CASSPEGSSTDTQYF. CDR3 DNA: TGTGCCAGCAGTCCAGAAGGAAGCTCTACAGATACGCAGTATTTT.

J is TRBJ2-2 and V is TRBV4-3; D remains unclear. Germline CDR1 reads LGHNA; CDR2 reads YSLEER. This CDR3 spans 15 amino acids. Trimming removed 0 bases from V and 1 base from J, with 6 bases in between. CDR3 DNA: TGCGCCAGCAGCCAAGATTTAAGGAACACCGGGGAGCTGTTTTTT. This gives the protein CASSQDLRNTGELFF.

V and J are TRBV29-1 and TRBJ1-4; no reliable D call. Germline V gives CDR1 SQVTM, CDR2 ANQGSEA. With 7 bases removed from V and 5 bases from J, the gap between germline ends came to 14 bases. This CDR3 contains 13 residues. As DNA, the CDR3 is TGCAGCGCTGCGGTACAGCTAAATGAAAAACTGTTTTTT. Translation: CSAAVQLNEKLFF.

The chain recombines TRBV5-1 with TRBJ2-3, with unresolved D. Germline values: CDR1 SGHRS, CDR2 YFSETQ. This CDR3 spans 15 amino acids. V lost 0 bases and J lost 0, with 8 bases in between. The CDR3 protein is CASSLASYSTDTQYF. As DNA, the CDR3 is TGCGCCAGCAGCTTGGCTTCATATAGCACAGATACGCAGTATTTT.